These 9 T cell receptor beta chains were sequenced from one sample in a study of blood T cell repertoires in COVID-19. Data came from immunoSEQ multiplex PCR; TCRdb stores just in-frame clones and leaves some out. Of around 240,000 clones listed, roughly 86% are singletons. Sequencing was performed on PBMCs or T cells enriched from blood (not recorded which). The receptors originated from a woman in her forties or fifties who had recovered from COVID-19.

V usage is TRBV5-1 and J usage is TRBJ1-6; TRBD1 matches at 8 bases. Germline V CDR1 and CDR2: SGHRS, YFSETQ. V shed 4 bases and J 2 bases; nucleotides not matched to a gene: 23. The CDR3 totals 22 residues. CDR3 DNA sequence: TGCGCCAGCAGCCACAGCGTGGGACCCGGGACAGGAAAGGTCCCCTATAATTCACCCCTCCACTTT. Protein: CASSHSVGPGTGKVPYNSPLHF. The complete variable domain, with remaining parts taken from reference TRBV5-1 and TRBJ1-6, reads KAGVTQTPRYLIKTRGQQVTLSCSPISGHRSVSWYQQTPGQGLQFLFEYFSETQRNKGNFPGRFSGRQFSNSRSEMNVSTLELGDSALYLCASSHSVGPGTGKVPYNSPLHFGNGTRLTVT.

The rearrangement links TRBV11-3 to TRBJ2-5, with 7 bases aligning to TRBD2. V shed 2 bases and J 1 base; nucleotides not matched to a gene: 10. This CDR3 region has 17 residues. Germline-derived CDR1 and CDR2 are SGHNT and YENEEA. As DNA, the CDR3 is TGTGCCAGCAGCTTAAAAACAAGCGGGGTCATCCAAGAGACCCAGTACTTC. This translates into CASSLKTSGVIQETQYF.

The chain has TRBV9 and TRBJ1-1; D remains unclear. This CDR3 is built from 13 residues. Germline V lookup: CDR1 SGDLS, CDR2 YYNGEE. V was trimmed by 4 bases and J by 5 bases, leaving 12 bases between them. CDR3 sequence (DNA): TGTGCCAGCAGCACCGAACACGATACTGAAGCTTTCTTT. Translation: CASSTEHDTEAFF.

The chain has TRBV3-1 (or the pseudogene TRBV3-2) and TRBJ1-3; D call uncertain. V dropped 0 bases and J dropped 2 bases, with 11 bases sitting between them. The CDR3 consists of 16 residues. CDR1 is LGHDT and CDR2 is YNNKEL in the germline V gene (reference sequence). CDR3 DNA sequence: TGTGCCAGCAGCCAAGATCCCCCCACACCTGGAAACACCATATATTTT. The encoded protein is CASSQDPPTPGNTIYF.

CDR3 region: CASSPLVASGGVETQYF. DNA for the CDR3: TGTGCCAGCAGCCCCCTGGTGGCTAGCGGGGGGGTAGAGACCCAGTACTTC. The chain couples TRBV7-2 to TRBJ2-5; 12 bases agree with TRBD2. Germline V lookup: CDR1 SGHTA, CDR2 FQGNSA. The CDR3 runs to 17 residues. Unmatched junction bases numbered 11, after V lost 5 bases and J lost 4 bases.

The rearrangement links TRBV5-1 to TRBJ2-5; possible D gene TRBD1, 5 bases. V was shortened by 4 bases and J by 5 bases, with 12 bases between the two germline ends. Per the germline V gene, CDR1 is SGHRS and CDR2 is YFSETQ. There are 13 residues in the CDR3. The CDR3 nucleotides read TGCGCCAGCAGCCCCAGGGTGCGGGAGACCCAGTACTTC. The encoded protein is CASSPRVRETQYF. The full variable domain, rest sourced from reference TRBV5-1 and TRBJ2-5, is KAGVTQTPRYLIKTRGQQVTLSCSPISGHRSVSWYQQTPGQGLQFLFEYFSETQRNKGNFPGRFSGRQFSNSRSEMNVSTLELGDSALYLCASSPRVRETQYFGPGTRLLVL.

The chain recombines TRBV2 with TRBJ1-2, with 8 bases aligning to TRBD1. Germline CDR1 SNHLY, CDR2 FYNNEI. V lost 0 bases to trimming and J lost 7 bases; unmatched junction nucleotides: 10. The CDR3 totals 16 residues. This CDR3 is CASSEAGGTGSRGYTF. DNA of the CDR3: TGTGCCAGCAGTGAAGCGGGGGGGACAGGTTCGCGTGGCTACACCTTC.

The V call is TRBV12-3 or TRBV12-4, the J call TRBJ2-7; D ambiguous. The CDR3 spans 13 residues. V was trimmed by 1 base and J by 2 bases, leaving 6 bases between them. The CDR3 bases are TGTGCCAGCAGTTTAGGGGCTCCCTACGAGCAGTACTTC. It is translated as CASSLGAPYEQYF.

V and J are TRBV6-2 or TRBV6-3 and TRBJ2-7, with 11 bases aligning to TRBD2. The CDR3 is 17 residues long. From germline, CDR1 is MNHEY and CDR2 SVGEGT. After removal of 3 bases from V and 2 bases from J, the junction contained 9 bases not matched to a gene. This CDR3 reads CASSYYVGTSGPYEQYF. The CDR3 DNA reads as TGTGCCAGCAGTTATTACGTCGGGACTAGCGGACCCTACGAGCAGTACTTC.